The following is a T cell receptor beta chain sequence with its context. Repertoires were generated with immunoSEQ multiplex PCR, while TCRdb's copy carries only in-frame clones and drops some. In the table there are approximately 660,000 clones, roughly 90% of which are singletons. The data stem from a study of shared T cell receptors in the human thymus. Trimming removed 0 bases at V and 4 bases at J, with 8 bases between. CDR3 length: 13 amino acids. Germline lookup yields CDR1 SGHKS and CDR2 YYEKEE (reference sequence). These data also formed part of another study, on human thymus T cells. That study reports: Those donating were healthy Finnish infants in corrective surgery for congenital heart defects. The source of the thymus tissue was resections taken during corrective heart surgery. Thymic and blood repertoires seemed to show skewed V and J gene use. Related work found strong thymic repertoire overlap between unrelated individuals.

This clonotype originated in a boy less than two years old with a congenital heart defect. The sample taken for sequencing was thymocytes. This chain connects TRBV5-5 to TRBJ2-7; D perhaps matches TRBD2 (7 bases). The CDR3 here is CASSLEGGYEQYF. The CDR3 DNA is TGTGCCAGCAGCTTGGAGGGGGGGTACGAGCAGTACTTC.